The 2 T cell receptor beta chains given below trace back to one sample, sequenced in a study of patients with pleural tuberculosis. TCRdb used MiXCR to reprocess the reads, holding one entry per CDR3 protein. The sample yields 45,000 to 55,000 distinct CDR3 sequences, 5.5% to 8% seen once. These receptors all come from a human donor with pleural tuberculosis.

In its sample, this clonotype was seen many times. The chain joins TRBV13 to TRBJ1-1; D not resolved. CDR1 is PRHDT, CDR2 FYEKMQ, per germline (reference sequence). The CDR3 extends over 13 amino acids. V shed 4 bases and J shed 11 bases, with 17 bases lying between them. For the CDR3, the DNA is TGTGCCAGCAGCTCCCAAGATGACCGTATGGCTTTCTTT. Encoded protein: CASSSQDDRMAFF.

This clonotype came up many times. The rearrangement links TRBV27 to TRBJ1-2, with TRBD1 as a possible D gene (5 bases). The CDR3 is 14 amino acids. Trimming removed 5 bases from V and 4 bases from J, with 14 bases in between. CDR1 is MNHEY, CDR2 SMNVEV, per germline (reference sequence). The CDR3 loop reads CASSPTGFRYGYTF. In DNA form, the CDR3 reads TGTGCCAGCAGTCCCACAGGATTTCGCTATGGCTACACCTTC.